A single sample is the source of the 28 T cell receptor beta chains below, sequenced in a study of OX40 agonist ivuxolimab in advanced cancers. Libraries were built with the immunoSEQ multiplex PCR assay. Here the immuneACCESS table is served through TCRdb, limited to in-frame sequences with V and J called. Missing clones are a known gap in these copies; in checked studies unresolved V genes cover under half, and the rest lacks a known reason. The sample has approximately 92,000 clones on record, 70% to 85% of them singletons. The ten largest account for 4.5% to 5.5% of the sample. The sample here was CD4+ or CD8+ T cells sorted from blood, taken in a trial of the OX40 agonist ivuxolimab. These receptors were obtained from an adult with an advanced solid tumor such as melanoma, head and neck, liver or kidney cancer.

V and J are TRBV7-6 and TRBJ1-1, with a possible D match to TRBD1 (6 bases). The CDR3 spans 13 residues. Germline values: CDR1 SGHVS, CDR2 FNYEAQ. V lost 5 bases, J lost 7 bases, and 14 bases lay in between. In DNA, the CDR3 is TGTGCCAGCAGCCCCGGGGGCCGGGATGAAGCTTTCTTT. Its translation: CASSPGGRDEAFF.

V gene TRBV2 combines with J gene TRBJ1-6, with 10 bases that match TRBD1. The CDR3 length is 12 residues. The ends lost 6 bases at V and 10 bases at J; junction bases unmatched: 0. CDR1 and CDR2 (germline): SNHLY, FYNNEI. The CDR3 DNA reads TGTGCCAGCAGGACAGGGGGCTCACCCCTCCACTTT. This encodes CASRTGGSPLHF. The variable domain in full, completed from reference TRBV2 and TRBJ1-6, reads EPEVTQTPSHQVTQMGQEVILRCVPISNHLYFYWYRQILGQKVEFLVSFYNNEISEKSEIFDDQFSVERPDGSNFTLKIRSTKLEDSAMYFCASRTGGSPLHFGNGTRLTVT.

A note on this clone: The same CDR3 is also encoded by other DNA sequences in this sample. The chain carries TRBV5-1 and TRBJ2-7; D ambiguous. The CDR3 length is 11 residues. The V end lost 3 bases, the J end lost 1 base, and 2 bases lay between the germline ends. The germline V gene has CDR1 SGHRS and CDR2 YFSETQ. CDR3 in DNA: TGCGCCAGCAGCTCTTCCTACGAGCAGTACTTC. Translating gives CASSSSYEQYF.

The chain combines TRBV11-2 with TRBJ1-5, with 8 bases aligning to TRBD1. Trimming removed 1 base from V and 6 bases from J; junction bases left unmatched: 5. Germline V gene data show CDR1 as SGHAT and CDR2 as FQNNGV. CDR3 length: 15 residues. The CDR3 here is CASSLGQGPLQPQHF. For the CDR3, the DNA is TGTGCCAGCAGCTTAGGACAGGGGCCGCTTCAGCCCCAGCATTTT.

The CDR3 loop reads CASSTVRPDREVDGNTGELFF. The CDR3 DNA is TGTGCCAGCAGCACCGTACGACCCGACAGGGAAGTGGACGGAAACACCGGGGAGCTGTTTTTT. The chain couples TRBV21-1 to TRBJ2-2; the listed D gene, TRBD1, was not tested against the DNA. TRBV21-1 is listed as a pseudogene. This CDR3 is 21 amino acids long.

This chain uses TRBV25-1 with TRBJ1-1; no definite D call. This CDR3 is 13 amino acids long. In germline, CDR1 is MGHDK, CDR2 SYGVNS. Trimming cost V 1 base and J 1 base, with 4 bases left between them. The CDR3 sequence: CASSESPNTEAFF. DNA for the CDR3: TGTGCCAGCAGTGAATCCCCGAACACTGAAGCTTTCTTT. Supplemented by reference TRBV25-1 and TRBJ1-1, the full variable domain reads EADIYQTPRYLVIGTGKKITLECSQTMGHDKMYWYQQDPGMELHLIHYSYGVNSTEKGDLSSESTVSRIRTEHFPLTLESARPSHTSQYLCASSESPNTEAFFGQGTRLTVV.

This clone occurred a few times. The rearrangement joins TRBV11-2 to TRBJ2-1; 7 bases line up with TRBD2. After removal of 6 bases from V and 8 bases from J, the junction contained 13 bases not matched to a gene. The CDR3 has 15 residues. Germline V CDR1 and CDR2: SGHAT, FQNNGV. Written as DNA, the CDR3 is TGTGCCAGCAGGCCCCCCGGGACTACCCTGGATGAGCAGTTCTTC. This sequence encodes CASRPPGTTLDEQFF.

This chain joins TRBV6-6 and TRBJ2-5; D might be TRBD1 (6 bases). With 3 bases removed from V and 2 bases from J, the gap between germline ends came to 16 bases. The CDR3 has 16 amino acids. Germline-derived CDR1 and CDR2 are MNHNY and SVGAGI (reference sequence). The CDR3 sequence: CASSYGTGSKQETQYF. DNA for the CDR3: TGTGCCAGCAGTTATGGAACAGGGAGTAAACAAGAGACCCAGTACTTC.

DNA for the CDR3: TGTGCCAGCAGCCCAATGAACGGGAGAATCTACGAGCAGTACTTC. Encoded protein: CASSPMNGRIYEQYF. V gene TRBV7-9 combines with J gene TRBJ2-7; possibly TRBD2 for D (6 bases). CDR3 size: 15 residues. Between the trimmed V and J ends, which lost 5 bases and 3 bases, there was a span of 17 bases. CDR1 is SEHNR and CDR2 is FQNEAQ in the germline V gene (reference sequence).

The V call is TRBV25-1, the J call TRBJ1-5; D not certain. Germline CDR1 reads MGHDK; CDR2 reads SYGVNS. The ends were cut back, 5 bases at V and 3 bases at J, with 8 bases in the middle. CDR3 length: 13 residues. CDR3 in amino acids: CASSRTDNQPQHF. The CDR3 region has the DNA TGTGCCAGCAGTCGTACAGACAATCAGCCCCAGCATTTT.

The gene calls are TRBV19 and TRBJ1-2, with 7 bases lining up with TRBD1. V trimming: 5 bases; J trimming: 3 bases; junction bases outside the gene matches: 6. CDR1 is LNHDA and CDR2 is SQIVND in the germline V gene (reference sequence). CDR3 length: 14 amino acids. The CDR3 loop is CASSPAGQDYGYTF. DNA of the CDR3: TGTGCCAGTAGTCCTGCCGGACAGGACTATGGCTACACCTTC.

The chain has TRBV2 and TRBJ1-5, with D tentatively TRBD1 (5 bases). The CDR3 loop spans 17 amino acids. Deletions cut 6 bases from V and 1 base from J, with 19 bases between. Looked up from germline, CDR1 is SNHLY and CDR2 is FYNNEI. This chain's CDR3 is CASSHGGGVESNQPQHF. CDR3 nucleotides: TGTGCCAGCAGCCACGGGGGAGGGGTTGAGAGCAATCAGCCCCAGCATTTT.

The CDR3: CASGLVVGELFF. The CDR3 region has the DNA TGTGCTAGTGGTTTGGTGGTCGGGGAGCTGTTTTTT. The V gene is TRBV12-5, the J gene TRBJ2-2; D remains ambiguous. Germline V gives CDR1 LGHNT, CDR2 FRNRAP. This CDR3 region has 12 residues. V lost 0 bases, J lost 7 bases, and 3 bases lay in between.

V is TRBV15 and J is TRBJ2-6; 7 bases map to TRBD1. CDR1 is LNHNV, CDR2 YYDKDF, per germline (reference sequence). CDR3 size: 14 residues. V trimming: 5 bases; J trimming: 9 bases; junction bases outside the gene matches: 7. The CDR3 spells CATSLDRVDNVLTF. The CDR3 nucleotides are TGTGCCACCAGCCTCGACAGGGTGGACAACGTCCTGACTTTC.

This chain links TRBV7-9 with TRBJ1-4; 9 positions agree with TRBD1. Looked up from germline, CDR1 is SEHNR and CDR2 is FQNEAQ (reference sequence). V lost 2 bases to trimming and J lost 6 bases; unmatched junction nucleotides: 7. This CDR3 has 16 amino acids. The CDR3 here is CASSLPLQGAYEKLFF. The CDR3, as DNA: TGTGCCAGCAGCTTACCATTACAGGGGGCTTATGAAAAACTGTTTTTT.

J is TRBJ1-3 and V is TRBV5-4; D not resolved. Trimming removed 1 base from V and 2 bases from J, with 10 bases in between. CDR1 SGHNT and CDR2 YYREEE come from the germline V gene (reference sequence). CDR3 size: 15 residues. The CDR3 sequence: CASSLWRPAGNTIYF. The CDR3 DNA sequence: TGTGCCAGCAGCTTGTGGCGTCCCGCTGGAAACACCATATATTTT. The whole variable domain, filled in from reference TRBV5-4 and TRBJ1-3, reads ETGVTQSPTHLIKTRGQQVTLRCSSQSGHNTVSWYQQALGQGPQFIFQYYREEENGRGNFPPRFSGLQFPNYSSELNVNALELDDSALYLCASSLWRPAGNTIYFGEGSWLTVV.

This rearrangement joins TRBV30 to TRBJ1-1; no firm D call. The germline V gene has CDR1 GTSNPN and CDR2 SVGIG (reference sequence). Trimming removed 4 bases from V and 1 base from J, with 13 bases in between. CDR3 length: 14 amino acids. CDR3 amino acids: CAWIGLSRNTEAFF. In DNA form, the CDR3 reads TGTGCCTGGATCGGTCTATCCAGGAACACTGAAGCTTTCTTT. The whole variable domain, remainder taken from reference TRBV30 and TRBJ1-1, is SQTIHQWPATLVQPVGSPLSLECTVEGTSNPNLYWYRQAAGRGLQLLFYSVGIGQISSEVPQNLSASRPQDRQFILSSKKLLLSDSGFYLCAWIGLSRNTEAFFGQGTRLTVV.

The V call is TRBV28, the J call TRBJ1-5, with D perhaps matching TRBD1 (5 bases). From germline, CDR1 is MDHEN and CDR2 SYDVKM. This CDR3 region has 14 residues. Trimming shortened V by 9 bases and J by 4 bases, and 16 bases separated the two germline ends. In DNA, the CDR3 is TGTGCCAGTACCCGGGACGGGAGTAATCAGCCCCAGCATTTT. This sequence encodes CASTRDGSNQPQHF.

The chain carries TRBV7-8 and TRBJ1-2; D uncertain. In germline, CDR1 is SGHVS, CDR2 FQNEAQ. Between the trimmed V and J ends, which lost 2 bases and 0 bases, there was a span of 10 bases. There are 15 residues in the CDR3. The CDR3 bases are TGTGCCAGCAGCTTATTTACAGAATCTAACTATGGCTACACCTTC. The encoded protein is CASSLFTESNYGYTF.

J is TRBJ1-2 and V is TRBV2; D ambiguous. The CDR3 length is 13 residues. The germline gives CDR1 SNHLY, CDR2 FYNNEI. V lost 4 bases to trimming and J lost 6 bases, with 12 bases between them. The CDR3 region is CASSGVLVHGYTF. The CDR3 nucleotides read TGTGCCAGCAGTGGGGTCCTGGTGCATGGCTACACCTTC.

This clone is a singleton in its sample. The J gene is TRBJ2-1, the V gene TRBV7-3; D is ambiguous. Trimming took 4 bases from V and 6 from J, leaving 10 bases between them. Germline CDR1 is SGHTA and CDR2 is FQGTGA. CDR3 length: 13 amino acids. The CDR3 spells CASSSAWGNEQFF. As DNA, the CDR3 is TGTGCCAGCAGCTCGGCCTGGGGCAATGAGCAGTTCTTC.

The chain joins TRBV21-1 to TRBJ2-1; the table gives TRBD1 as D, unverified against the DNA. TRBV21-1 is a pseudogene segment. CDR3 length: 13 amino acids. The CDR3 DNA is TGTGCCAGCAGCAAAGTATCAGGCAATGAGCAGTTCTTC. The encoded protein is CASSKVSGNEQFF.

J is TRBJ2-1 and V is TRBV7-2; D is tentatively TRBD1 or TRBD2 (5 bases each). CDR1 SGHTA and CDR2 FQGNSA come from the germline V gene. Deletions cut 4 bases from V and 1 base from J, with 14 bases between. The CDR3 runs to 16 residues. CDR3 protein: CASSWGQLASYNEQFF. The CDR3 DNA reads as TGTGCCAGCAGCTGGGGCCAGCTAGCATCCTACAATGAGCAGTTCTTC.

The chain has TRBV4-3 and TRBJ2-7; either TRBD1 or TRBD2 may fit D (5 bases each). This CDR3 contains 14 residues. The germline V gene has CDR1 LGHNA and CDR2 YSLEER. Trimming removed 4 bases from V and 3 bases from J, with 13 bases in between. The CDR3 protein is CASSRSGTGYEQYF. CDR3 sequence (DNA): TGCGCCAGCAGCCGTTCCGGGACCGGCTACGAGCAGTACTTC.

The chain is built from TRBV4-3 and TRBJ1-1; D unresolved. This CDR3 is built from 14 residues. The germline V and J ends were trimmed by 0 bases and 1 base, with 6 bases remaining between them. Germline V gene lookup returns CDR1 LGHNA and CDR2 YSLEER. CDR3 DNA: TGCGCCAGCAGCCAAGAACTAGAGAACACTGAAGCTTTCTTT. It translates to CASSQELENTEAFF.

CDR3 nucleotides: TGTGCCAGCAGCCACCGGGTGGGGGGCAATCAGCCCCAGCATTTT. Its translation: CASSHRVGGNQPQHF. The chain recombines TRBV7-2 with TRBJ1-5, with D possibly being TRBD1 (5 bases). There are 15 residues in the CDR3. V lost 5 bases and J 2 bases, leaving 13 bases between the germline ends. Germline V gene data show CDR1 as SGHTA and CDR2 as FQGNSA.

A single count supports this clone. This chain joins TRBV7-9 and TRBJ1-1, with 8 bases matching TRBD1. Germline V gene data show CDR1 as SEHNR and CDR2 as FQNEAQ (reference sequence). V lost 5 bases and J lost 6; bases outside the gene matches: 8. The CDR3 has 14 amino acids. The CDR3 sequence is CASSETSGQAEAFF. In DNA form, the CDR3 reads TGTGCCAGCAGCGAAACCTCGGGACAGGCTGAAGCTTTCTTT.

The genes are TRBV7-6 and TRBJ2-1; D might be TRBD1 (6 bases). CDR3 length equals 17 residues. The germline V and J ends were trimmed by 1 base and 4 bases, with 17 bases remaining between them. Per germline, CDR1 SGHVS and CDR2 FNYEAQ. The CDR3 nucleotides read TGTGCCAGCAGCTTAGAAGCAGGCGCCCAGGGGTACAATGAGCAGTTCTTC. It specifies CASSLEAGAQGYNEQFF.